Presented here are 26 T cell receptor beta chains from one specimen sequenced in a study of T-cell memory formation after mild COVID-19 (dated by TCRdb to about 2021). Library creation used 5' RACE. This sample was sequenced with an Illumina NovaSeq 6000. TCRdb reworked the public reads: Q25 trimming with fastp, MiXCR clone assembly, productive beta chains retained. Rows are unified per CDR3 protein, each entry keeping the most common DNA and genes. For this sample there are about 190,000 distinct CDR3 sequences; more than 9% appear just once. The ten largest account for around 2.9% of the sample. The specimen was PBMCs or a T cell subset sorted from them (not recorded which). The receptors derive from a man aged 18 to 35 who had mild COVID-19 (a few samples of this study predate the infection). The sample titles of this study are shuffled in the database, so cell type and time point are left out; the donor was told from shared clones.

This clonotype was detected many times. The chain has TRBV5-1 and TRBJ2-7; no clear D gene. CDR1 is SGHRS, CDR2 YFSETQ, per germline. The CDR3 covers 8 residues. The germline V and J ends were trimmed by 4 bases and 8 bases, with 1 base remaining between them. This CDR3 is CASSKQYF. CDR3 nucleotides: TGCGCCAGCAGCAAGCAGTACTTC.

This clonotype turned up a few times. This chain links TRBV4-1 with TRBJ2-5; possible D gene TRBD2, 5 bases. V gave up 0 bases and J gave up 7 bases, with 9 bases separating them. CDR3 length: 13 amino acids. Germline V gives CDR1 MGHRA, CDR2 YSYEKL. The CDR3 DNA reads TGCGCCAGCAGCCAAGATCCCAGCGGGACCCAGTACTTC. Amino acids: CASSQDPSGTQYF.

V and J are TRBV6-5 and TRBJ1-1; D might be TRBD1 (6 bases). This CDR3 spans 13 amino acids. Trimming left V 2 bases short and J 4 bases short, with 8 bases between. The germline V gene has CDR1 MNHEY and CDR2 SVGAGI. The CDR3 sequence is CASSYGTSTEAFF. CDR3 sequence (DNA): TGTGCCAGCAGTTACGGGACAAGCACTGAAGCTTTCTTT.

This clonotype was seen only a few times. This rearrangement joins TRBV3-1 to TRBJ2-1; no firm D call. Per the germline V gene, CDR1 is LGHDT and CDR2 is YNNKEL (reference sequence). The CDR3 loop spans 15 amino acids. V shed 4 bases and J shed 0 bases, with 10 bases lying between them. The CDR3 region is CASSPRFPSYNEQFF. The CDR3 coding sequence is TGTGCCAGCAGCCCCCGCTTCCCCTCCTACAATGAGCAGTTCTTC.

V is TRBV7-2 and J is TRBJ1-2; maybe TRBD1 (5 bases). The V end lost 0 bases, the J end lost 3 bases, and 14 bases lay between the germline ends. Germline CDR1 SGHTA, CDR2 FQGNSA. The CDR3 extends over 16 amino acids. The CDR3 sequence is CASSLAGPRGDYGYTF. The CDR3 DNA sequence: TGTGCCAGCAGCTTAGCAGGGCCTCGGGGGGACTATGGCTACACCTTC. The full variable domain, rest sourced from reference TRBV7-2 and TRBJ1-2, is GAGVSQSPSNKVTEKGKDVELRCDPISGHTALYWYRQSLGQGLEFLIYFQGNSAPDKSGLPSDRFSAERTGGSVSTLTIQRTQQEDSAVYLCASSLAGPRGDYGYTFGSGTRLTVV.

The genes are TRBV12-3 or TRBV12-4 and TRBJ1-6; possible D gene TRBD1, 5 bases. The CDR3 is 16 amino acids. Trimming shortened V by 3 bases and J by 6 bases, and 15 bases separated the two germline ends. The CDR3 protein is CASSLYPGGFNSPLHF. CDR3 coding DNA: TGTGCCAGCAGTTTGTACCCGGGGGGATTTAATTCACCCCTCCACTTT.

This clonotype was picked up a small number of times. The J gene is TRBJ1-6, the V gene TRBV4-3; the D is unclear. Trimming left V 4 bases short and J 8 bases short, with 12 bases between. Germline V gene sequence: CDR1 LGHNA, CDR2 YSLEER. The CDR3 loop spans 14 amino acids. DNA of the CDR3: TGCGCCAGCAGCCCTTCCACGAGGGATTCACCCCTCCACTTT. This encodes CASSPSTRDSPLHF.

The chain has TRBV7-2 and TRBJ2-5, with TRBD1 matching over 10 bases. CDR3 length: 15 amino acids. The junction had 4 bases not matched to a gene; V was cut back by 5 bases and J by 1 base. Germline loops: CDR1 SGHTA, CDR2 FQGNSA. Written as DNA, the CDR3 is TGTGCCAGCAGCACGGGACAGGGGTTCCAAGAGACCCAGTACTTC. This sequence encodes CASSTGQGFQETQYF. Complete variable domain (other parts from reference TRBV7-2 and TRBJ2-5): GAGVSQSPSNKVTEKGKDVELRCDPISGHTALYWYRQSLGQGLEFLIYFQGNSAPDKSGLPSDRFSAERTGGSVSTLTIQRTQQEDSAVYLCASSTGQGFQETQYFGPGTRLLVL.

This clonotype was counted many times. The chain couples TRBV18 to TRBJ2-5; no definite D call. The length of the CDR3 is 12 residues. V was cut by 4 bases and J by 4 bases, with 7 bases left in between. Germline V CDR1 and CDR2: KGHSH, LQKENI. The CDR3 region has the DNA TGTGCCAGCTCACACCCCCTAGAGACCCAGTACTTC. It translates to CASSHPLETQYF.

The V gene is TRBV5-6, the J gene TRBJ2-3; D is unresolved. The CDR3 has 16 amino acids. CDR1 is SGHDT, CDR2 YYEEEE, per germline. V lost 4 bases, J lost 0 bases, and 15 bases lay in between. The CDR3 DNA reads as TGTGCCAGCAGCCCTCCGCCAGGAACTAGCACAGATACGCAGTATTTT. It codes for CASSPPPGTSTDTQYF.

The chain carries TRBV7-2 and TRBJ1-6; no reliable D call. V shed 5 bases and J shed 7 bases, with 15 bases lying between them. The CDR3 spans 15 residues. CDR1 SGHTA and CDR2 FQGNSA come from the germline V gene. In DNA, the CDR3 is TGTGCCAGCAGCCCCCCCCCGGGCGGGAATTCACCCCTCCACTTT. Translation gives CASSPPPGGNSPLHF.

The V call is TRBV7-2, the J call TRBJ1-2, with D hard to call. This CDR3 region has 15 residues. The ends were cut back, 5 bases at V and 3 bases at J, with 16 bases in the middle. Per the germline V gene, CDR1 is SGHTA and CDR2 is FQGNSA. The CDR3 bases are TGTGCCAGCAGCCCCTCCGGGTTGGAATACTATGGCTACACCTTC. It is translated as CASSPSGLEYYGYTF.

This clonotype was counted many times. The chain employs TRBV7-9 and TRBJ2-2, with 7 positions matching TRBD2. The germline gives CDR1 SEHNR, CDR2 FQNEAQ (reference sequence). V lost 5 bases, J lost 1 base, and 7 bases stayed unmatched. The CDR3 runs 16 residues. CDR3 amino acids: CASSPPGGLNTGELFF. The CDR3 DNA follows: TGTGCCAGCAGCCCACCGGGGGGACTGAACACCGGGGAGCTGTTTTTT. The complete variable domain, with remaining parts taken from reference TRBV7-9 and TRBJ2-2, reads DTGVSQNPRHKITKRGQNVTFRCDPISEHNRLYWYRQTLGQGPEFLTYFQNEAQLEKSRLLSDRFSAERPKGSFSTLEIQRTEQGDSAMYLCASSPPGGLNTGELFFGEGSRLTVL.

In this sample, this clonotype turned up many times. CDR3 sequence reads: CASSLVASGETQYF. The DNA for the CDR3 is TGTGCCAGCAGCCTAGTAGCCTCTGGAGAGACCCAGTACTTC. V gene TRBV7-9 combines with J gene TRBJ2-5; D is undetermined. V lost 5 bases and J lost 4, with 14 bases in between. Germline values: CDR1 SEHNR, CDR2 FQNEAQ (reference sequence). The CDR3 is made up of 14 amino acids.

Only one count was recorded for this clonotype. The chain couples TRBV20-1 to TRBJ1-1; D gene unclear. Germline V gene sequence: CDR1 DFQATT, CDR2 SNEGSKA (reference sequence). V was pared by 5 bases and J by 0 bases, with 7 bases between. The CDR3 spans 12 residues. CDR3 protein: CSAGPMNTEAFF. The DNA for the CDR3 is TGCAGTGCTGGGCCCATGAACACTGAAGCTTTCTTT.

In this sample, this clonotype turned up a few times. This chain joins TRBV21-1 and TRBJ2-3. TRBV21-1 is a pseudogene. The CDR3 is 14 residues long. CDR3 sequence reads: CASSGPHCTDTQYF. The CDR3 DNA reads TGTGCCAGCAGCGGACCGCACTGCACAGATACGCAGTATTTT.

The CDR3 here is CASSYPDRGEETQYF. For the CDR3, the DNA is TGTGCCAGCAGTTATCCGGACAGGGGAGAAGAGACCCAGTACTTC. The chain joins TRBV6-6 to TRBJ2-5; 9 bases are shared with TRBD1. Trimming took 3 bases from V and 3 from J; bases not matched to a gene: 5. Per the germline V gene, CDR1 is MNHNY and CDR2 is SVGAGI (reference sequence). The CDR3 loop spans 15 amino acids.

This clonotype was observed a few times. The chain couples TRBV12-3 or TRBV12-4 to TRBJ1-2, with D perhaps matching TRBD1 (5 bases). V dropped 0 bases and J dropped 5 bases, with 28 bases sitting between them. This CDR3 comprises 20 residues. The CDR3 coding sequence is TGTGCCAGCAGTTTAGCGCAGTCAGGCACGGGGGGGTCCCCCCGGTATGGCTACACCTTC. It specifies CASSLAQSGTGGSPRYGYTF.

The V and J genes are TRBV2 and TRBJ2-3; 8 bases align to TRBD2. The CDR3 is made up of 16 amino acids. V lost 8 bases, J lost 0 bases, and 10 bases stayed unmatched. Germline CDR1 and CDR2: SNHLY and FYNNEI. The CDR3 sequence is CASASTSAFSTDTQYF. CDR3 DNA: TGTGCCAGCGCATCGACTAGCGCCTTTAGCACAGATACGCAGTATTTT.

This clonotype was detected only a few times. The chain employs TRBV5-1 and TRBJ2-7; 8 bases fit TRBD1. The CDR3 has 14 residues. Germline-derived CDR1 and CDR2 are SGHRS and YFSETQ. V shed 4 bases, J shed 2 bases, and the junction held 5 bases outside the gene matches. The CDR3 here is CASSNGQGPYEQYF. CDR3 bases: TGCGCCAGCAGCAACGGACAGGGCCCCTACGAGCAGTACTTC. Complete variable domain (other parts from reference TRBV5-1 and TRBJ2-7): KAGVTQTPRYLIKTRGQQVTLSCSPISGHRSVSWYQQTPGQGLQFLFEYFSETQRNKGNFPGRFSGRQFSNSRSEMNVSTLELGDSALYLCASSNGQGPYEQYFGPGTRLTVT.

The chain links TRBV4-3 to TRBJ2-5; D may correspond to TRBD1 or TRBD2 (5 bases each). Trimming shortened V by 4 bases and J by 3 bases, and 18 bases separated the two germline ends. There are 16 residues in the CDR3. Germline assignment: CDR1 LGHNA and CDR2 YSLEER. Here the CDR3 reads CASSLRGFQGEETQYF. The CDR3 DNA sequence: TGCGCCAGCAGCCTCCGAGGGTTCCAGGGCGAAGAGACCCAGTACTTC.

The V call is TRBV7-6, the J call TRBJ2-5; perhaps TRBD2 as D (5 bases). CDR1 is SGHVS, CDR2 FNYEAQ, per germline. Trimming pared 2 bases from V and 3 bases from J, leaving 13 bases between. The CDR3 has 15 residues. This CDR3 reads CASSLTVAGKETQYF. The DNA for the CDR3 is TGTGCCAGCAGCTTAACGGTAGCCGGGAAAGAGACCCAGTACTTC.

This clonotype was recorded a few times. V is TRBV5-1 and J is TRBJ2-5, with 7 bases that match TRBD2. Unmatched junction bases numbered 1, after V lost 7 bases and J lost 4 bases. This CDR3 contains 11 residues. Germline V gene sequence: CDR1 SGHRS, CDR2 YFSETQ. DNA for the CDR3: TGCGCCAGCTTAGCGGGAGAGACCCAGTACTTC. It specifies CASLAGETQYF.

The rearrangement uses TRBV9 and TRBJ2-3, with 8 bases lining up with TRBD2. From germline, CDR1 is SGDLS and CDR2 YYNGEE. This CDR3 is 15 amino acids long. Trimming removed 4 bases from V and 5 bases from J; junction bases left unmatched: 9. The CDR3: CASSPPSGSVDTQYF. The CDR3 bases are TGTGCCAGCAGCCCTCCTAGCGGGTCCGTAGATACGCAGTATTTT.

This clonotype showed up just a few times. The J gene is TRBJ2-5, the V gene TRBV7-2, with 8 bases that match TRBD2. Germline CDR1 is SGHTA and CDR2 is FQGNSA. This CDR3 is 16 amino acids long. Unmatched junction bases numbered 12, after V lost 4 bases and J lost 5 bases. Here the CDR3 reads CASSSVRGLVTETQYF. DNA of the CDR3: TGTGCCAGCAGCTCCGTGCGGGGACTAGTAACGGAGACCCAGTACTTC. Full variable domain (outside the CDR3, taken from reference TRBV7-2 and TRBJ2-5): GAGVSQSPSNKVTEKGKDVELRCDPISGHTALYWYRQSLGQGLEFLIYFQGNSAPDKSGLPSDRFSAERTGGSVSTLTIQRTQQEDSAVYLCASSSVRGLVTETQYFGPGTRLLVL.

The gene calls are TRBV6-2 or TRBV6-3 and TRBJ2-7; D might be TRBD1 (5 bases). Germline lookup yields CDR1 MNHEY and CDR2 SVGEGT. Trimming stripped 6 bases from V and 1 base from J, with 25 bases between. The CDR3 spans 18 residues. CDR3 bases: TGTGCCAGCAGGAAGATCGGGCCCGCCCAGGGTCCTTCCTACGAGCAGTACTTC. It translates to CASRKIGPAQGPSYEQYF.